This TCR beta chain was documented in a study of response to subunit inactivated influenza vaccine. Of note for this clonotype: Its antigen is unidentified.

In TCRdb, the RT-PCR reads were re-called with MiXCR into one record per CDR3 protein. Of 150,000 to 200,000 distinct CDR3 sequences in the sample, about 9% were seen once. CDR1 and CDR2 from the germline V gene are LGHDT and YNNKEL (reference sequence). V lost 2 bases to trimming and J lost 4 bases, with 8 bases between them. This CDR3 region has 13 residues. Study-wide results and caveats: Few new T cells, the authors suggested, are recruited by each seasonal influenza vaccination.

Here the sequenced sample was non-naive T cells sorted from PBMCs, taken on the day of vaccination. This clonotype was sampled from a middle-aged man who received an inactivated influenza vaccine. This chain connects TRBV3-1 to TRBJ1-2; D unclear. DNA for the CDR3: TGTGCCAGCAGCCAATACGGTACCTATGGCTACACCTTC. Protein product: CASSQYGTYGYTF. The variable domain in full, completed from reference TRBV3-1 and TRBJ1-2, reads DTAVSQTPKYLVTQMGNDKSIKCEQNLGHDTMYWYKQDSKKFLKIMFSYNNKELIINETVPNRFSPKSPDKAHLNLHINSLELGDSAVYFCASSQYGTYGYTFGSGTRLTVV.